A single sample gave rise to the 16 T cell receptor beta chains below, sequenced in a study of response to subunit inactivated influenza vaccine. TCRdb used MiXCR to reprocess the RT-PCR reads, holding one entry per CDR3 protein. Seen here are 500,000 to 600,000 distinct CDR3 sequences, over 9.5% observed once, and the top ten hold about 9.4%. Material: PBMCs from blood, obtained on the day of vaccination. All receptors come from a man between 50 and 59 years old who received an inactivated influenza vaccine.

The chain is built from TRBV28 and TRBJ2-7; D is uncertain. The CDR3 runs to 14 residues. Germline V CDR1 and CDR2: MDHEN, SYDVKM. Trimming pared 3 bases from V and 1 base from J, leaving 10 bases between. The CDR3 DNA reads as TGTGCCAGCAGTTTCAAGGGAAATTCCTACGAGCAGTACTTC. Protein product: CASSFKGNSYEQYF.

This clonotype was observed a few times. The chain couples TRBV9 to TRBJ2-4, with 10 positions matching TRBD1. The CDR3 has 17 residues. Germline V gene data show CDR1 as SGDLS and CDR2 as YYNGEE. V dropped 4 bases and J dropped 3; count of bases not matched to a gene: 10. In DNA, the CDR3 is TGTGCCAGCAGCTCCAGACAGGGGGCAGATGGCAAAAACATTCAGTACTTC. This gives the protein CASSSRQGADGKNIQYF.

The chain carries TRBV12-3 or TRBV12-4 and TRBJ1-1, with D perhaps TRBD1 (6 bases). Deletions cut 6 bases from V and 0 bases from J, with 17 bases between. The CDR3 has 16 residues. Here the CDR3 reads CASSLLTGTLNTEAFF. In nucleotides, the CDR3 is TGTGCCAGCAGCCTTCTTACCGGGACACTGAACACTGAAGCTTTCTTT.

This clonotype occurred a few times. This chain uses TRBV7-2 with TRBJ2-2, with no clear D. Germline lookup yields CDR1 SGHTA and CDR2 FQGNSA. Trimming took off 2 bases at V and 0 bases at J, with 10 bases between the two ends. The CDR3 is 16 amino acids. CDR3 nucleotides: TGTGCCAGCAGCTTACGGGCACGATCGAACACCGGGGAGCTGTTTTTT. It yields the protein CASSLRARSNTGELFF.

The chain uses TRBV3-1 and TRBJ1-5; D is ambiguous. The germline gives CDR1 LGHDT, CDR2 YNNKEL (reference sequence). CDR3 length: 15 amino acids. The V and J ends lost 1 base and 4 bases respectively, with 11 bases between them. The CDR3 spells CASSQGGGPNQPQHF. The CDR3 bases are TGTGCCAGCAGCCAAGGGGGTGGCCCTAATCAGCCCCAGCATTTT. The variable domain in full, with the rest retrieved from reference TRBV3-1 and TRBJ1-5, is DTAVSQTPKYLVTQMGNDKSIKCEQNLGHDTMYWYKQDSKKFLKIMFSYNNKELIINETVPNRFSPKSPDKAHLNLHINSLELGDSAVYFCASSQGGGPNQPQHFGDGTRLSIL.

This rearrangement joins TRBV3-1 to TRBJ2-1, with D perhaps TRBD1 or TRBD2 (6 bases each). V gave up 4 bases and J gave up 0 bases, with 13 bases separating them. CDR3 length equals 16 residues. The germline V gene has CDR1 LGHDT and CDR2 YNNKEL (reference sequence). CDR3 sequence reads: CASSPMGGLSYNEQFF. The CDR3 DNA reads as TGTGCCAGCAGCCCTATGGGGGGCCTCTCCTACAATGAGCAGTTCTTC.

This clonotype came up many times. The chain is built from TRBV5-1 and TRBJ1-4, with a possible D match to TRBD1 (5 bases). V gave up 4 bases and J gave up 7 bases, with 14 bases separating them. The CDR3 sequence is 14 residues long. Per the germline V gene, CDR1 is SGHRS and CDR2 is YFSETQ. The CDR3 sequence: CASSEGSVGEKLFF. The CDR3 coding sequence is TGCGCCAGCAGCGAGGGGAGTGTAGGTGAAAAACTGTTTTTT.

This chain links TRBV12-3 or TRBV12-4 with TRBJ2-3, with TRBD2 as a possible D gene (6 bases). Trimming cost V 5 bases and J 3 bases, with 12 bases left between them. The CDR3 consists of 14 residues. Here the CDR3 DNA reads TGTGCCAGCAGTGTGTGGGCGGGGACAGATACGCAGTATTTT. Translating gives CASSVWAGTDTQYF.

CDR3 residues: CASSVWGGGTDTQYF. The CDR3 nucleotides read TGTGCCAGCAGCGTCTGGGGCGGGGGGACAGATACGCAGTATTTT. The chain joins TRBV9 to TRBJ2-3; 8 nucleotides align to TRBD2. Germline loops: CDR1 SGDLS, CDR2 YYNGEE. Unmatched junction bases numbered 5, after V lost 2 bases and J lost 3 bases. This CDR3 spans 15 amino acids.

This clonotype was detected a few times. The chain recombines TRBV27 with TRBJ2-2, with a weak D call TRBD2 (6 bases). CDR3 length equals 17 residues. In germline, CDR1 is MNHEY, CDR2 SMNVEV (reference sequence). Trimming stripped 0 bases from V and 0 bases from J, with 11 bases between. CDR3 coding DNA: TGTGCCAGCAGTTTATCGCGCGCGGGGCCGAACACCGGGGAGCTGTTTTTT. The encoded protein is CASSLSRAGPNTGELFF.

CDR3 loop: CASRFGVTQYF. CDR3 sequence (DNA): TGTGCCAGCCGCTTTGGGGTGACCCAGTACTTC. The gene calls are TRBV27 and TRBJ2-5; D gene ambiguous. Germline V lookup: CDR1 MNHEY, CDR2 SMNVEV (reference sequence). Trimming pared 8 bases from V and 7 bases from J, leaving 11 bases between. This CDR3 comprises 11 residues.

The chain combines TRBV20-1 with TRBJ1-6; TRBD1 matches 7 bases. J lost 9 bases, V lost 3 bases, and 8 bases had no gene match. This CDR3 has 14 residues. From germline, CDR1 is DFQATT and CDR2 SNEGSKA (reference sequence). Here the CDR3 reads CSASRQGPGSPLHF. The CDR3 region has the DNA TGCAGTGCTAGCCGACAGGGTCCGGGTTCACCCCTCCACTTT.

This clonotype was seen only a few times. The chain is built from TRBV12-3 or TRBV12-4 and TRBJ2-3; D not certain. This CDR3 is built from 13 residues. Trimming removed 5 bases from V and 9 bases from J, with 15 bases in between. This chain's CDR3 is CASSPQPLGTQYF. The CDR3 DNA sequence: TGTGCCAGCAGTCCGCAACCGTTAGGCACGCAGTATTTT.

This clonotype was seen many times. CDR3 amino acids: CSVEVRTGNNEQFF. The CDR3 DNA sequence: TGCAGCGTTGAGGTGAGGACGGGAAACAATGAGCAGTTCTTC. The J gene is TRBJ2-1, the V gene TRBV29-1; tentative D call: TRBD2 (5 bases). V was shortened by 3 bases and J by 5 bases, with 14 bases between the two germline ends. Germline values: CDR1 SQVTM, CDR2 ANQGSEA. The length of the CDR3 is 14 residues.

The rearrangement links TRBV18 to TRBJ2-3; 8 positions agree with TRBD1. There are 15 residues in the CDR3. From germline, CDR1 is KGHSH and CDR2 LQKENI. V trimming: 3 bases; J trimming: 3 bases; junction bases outside the gene matches: 5. The CDR3 bases are TGTGCCAGCTCACCCCCAGGGGGCAGGACAGATACGCAGTATTTT. Its translation: CASSPPGGRTDTQYF.

The gene calls are TRBV6-2 or TRBV6-3 and TRBJ2-3, with 7 nucleotides matching TRBD2. Germline CDR1 is MNHEY and CDR2 is SVGEGT. CDR3 length: 14 residues. Trimming took 7 bases from V and 4 from J; bases not matched to a gene: 8. The CDR3 region has the DNA TGTGCCAGCAACGACGGGGGGAGCGCAGATACGCAGTATTTT. Protein product: CASNDGGSADTQYF.